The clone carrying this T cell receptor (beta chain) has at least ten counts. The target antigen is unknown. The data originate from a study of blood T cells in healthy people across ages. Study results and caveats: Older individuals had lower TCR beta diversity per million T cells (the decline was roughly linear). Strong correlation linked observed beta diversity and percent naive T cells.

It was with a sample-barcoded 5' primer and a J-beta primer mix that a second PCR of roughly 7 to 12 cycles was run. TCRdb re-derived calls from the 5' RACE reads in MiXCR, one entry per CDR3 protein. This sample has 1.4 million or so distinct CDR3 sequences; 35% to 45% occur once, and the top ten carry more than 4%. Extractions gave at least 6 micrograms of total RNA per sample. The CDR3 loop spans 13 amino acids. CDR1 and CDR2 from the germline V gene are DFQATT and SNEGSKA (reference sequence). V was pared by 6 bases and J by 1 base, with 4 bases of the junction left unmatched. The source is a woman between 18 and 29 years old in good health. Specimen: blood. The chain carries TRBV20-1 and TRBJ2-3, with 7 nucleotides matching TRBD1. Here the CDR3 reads CSAGDRGTDTQYF. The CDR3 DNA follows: TGCAGTGCCGGAGACAGGGGCACAGATACGCAGTATTTT.